The rows below give T cell receptor beta chains drawn from one sample of a study of early T cells in non-severe SARS-CoV-2 infection. TCRdb processed the 5' RACE reads anew with MiXCR; each CDR3 protein has one entry. The table includes 75,000 to 90,000 distinct CDR3 sequences, around 5.6% detected once. The specimen was whole blood. Receptors were obtained from an adult who was a healthcare worker with PCR-confirmed SARS-CoV-2 infection or an uninfected control (not recorded which). The CDR3 runs from the conserved cysteine through the conserved F or W. Some rows have no size entry. The others give once, few or many, or a class for an expanded clone.

>TRBJ2-3|TRBV5-1|few
CASSLDAGQSTQYF
>TRBJ2-3|TRBV5-1|-
CASSLVGRSAQYF
>TRBJ1-4|TRBV20-1|many
CSASGHTGYDDEKLFF
>TRBJ2-1|TRBV5-1|many
CASSLVGTNDNEQFF
>TRBJ1-2|TRBV5-5|few
CASSGITGTAHGYTF
>TRBJ2-6|TRBV5-1|few
CASSLAGGATGANVLTF
>TRBJ1-1|TRBV20-1|-
CSAREGSHTEAFF
>TRBJ1-2|TRBV7-9|many
CASSSEVAYTF
>TRBJ2-7|TRBV7-2|-
CASTTSGGSYEQYF
>TRBJ2-7|TRBV5-6|-
CASSPVAGGPHEQYF
>TRBJ2-6|TRBV28|many
CASSFWQGVSGANVLTF
>TRBJ1-5|TRBV27|-
CASSPRGQSQPQHF
>TRBJ1-1|TRBV18|many
CASLKTGLNTEAFF
>TRBJ1-1|TRBV11-2|few
CASSSSSGTRNTEAFF
>TRBJ1-6|TRBV5-1|-
CASALQGIQYNSPLHF
>TRBJ1-4|TRBV5-1|few
CASRSGQGNEKLFF
>TRBJ1-2|TRBV11-2|few
CASSPGEVYGYTF
>TRBJ2-7|TRBV5-6|-
CASSILGYEQYF
>TRBJ1-5|TRBV29-1|few
CSVSRGNNQPQHF
>TRBJ1-1|TRBV12-3/TRBV12-4|few
CASRREWDTEAFF
>TRBJ2-7|TRBV11-2|medium-sized
CASSLVAGTGLLRSYEQYF
>TRBJ2-7|TRBV9|few
CASSVREGSSYEQYF
>TRBJ1-1|TRBV7-2|few
CASSLRQNNEAFF
>TRBJ1-1|TRBV7-9|many
CASSAGDSMNTEAFF
>TRBJ2-1|TRBV6-1|many
CASRHWDNEQFF
>TRBJ1-5|TRBV12-3/TRBV12-4|many
CASRGQAAPNQPQHF
>TRBJ2-3|TRBV27|many
CASSSRTASTDTQYF
>TRBJ1-1|TRBV20-1|-
CSAGQGATEAFF
>TRBJ2-1|TRBV6-2/TRBV6-3|-
CASSTSGKSEQFF
>TRBJ2-2|TRBV11-2|many
CASRISTRVSNTWELFF
>TRBJ2-2|TRBV5-6|many
CASRRTGTANTGELFF
>TRBJ1-4|TRBV6-6|many
CASSKGTANEKLFF
>TRBJ2-4|TRBV7-2|few
CASSQMGGFYIQYF
>TRBJ2-2|TRBV9|-
CASSAGLSRFGELFF
>TRBJ2-2|TRBV4-3|many
CASSQAGTGLAGELFF
>TRBJ2-7|TRBV20-1|many
CSASHISGTYEQYF
>TRBJ2-1|TRBV5-6|-
CASSIHNEQFF
>TRBJ2-7|TRBV29-1|many
CSVEPGQDRKQYF
>TRBJ1-4|TRBV7-2|-
CASSLVPGQLQEKLFF
>TRBJ2-2|TRBV11-2|once
CASSYGTSFLGELFF
>TRBJ2-7|TRBV7-9|-
CASSLDPGQGNYEQYF
>TRBJ2-7|TRBV28|-
CASGRWEQYF
>TRBJ1-5|TRBV13|few
CASSFQGGNQPQHF
>TRBJ2-3|TRBV20-1|many
CSASPEGIQDQETTDTQYF
>TRBJ2-5|TRBV27|many
CASWGGGPRETQYF
>TRBJ2-1|TRBV5-6|-
CASSPLGLAGRNEQFF
>TRBJ1-2|TRBV4-3|few
CASSQEPGGSDYTF
>TRBJ2-1|TRBV5-1|few
CASSFVVGQLADLYNEQFF
>TRBJ2-5|TRBV10-2|many
CASSESVFGGDGFF
>TRBJ2-7|TRBV10-2|few
CASSEGIAYEQYF
>TRBJ2-3|TRBV5-1|many
CASSPGHTDTQYF
>TRBJ2-2|TRBV12-3/TRBV12-4|many
CASSLAETRELFF
>TRBJ2-3|TRBV6-4|many
CASSERSGSGADTQYF
>TRBJ2-3|TRBV24-1|-
CATSDLQGASTDTQYF